This T cell receptor (beta chain) is from a study of brain T cells in children with intractable seizures. Study-wide findings and caveats: Pre-surgery blood may have been undersampled, hiding some clones. HCMV serostatus was not known, and viral specificity came from CDR3 similarity only.

The length of the CDR3 is 16 residues. Per the germline V gene, CDR1 is SNHLY and CDR2 is FYNNEI. Losses at the gene ends were 8 bases for V and 4 bases for J; bases not matched to a gene: 13. Points on this clone: The antigen is undetermined.

Described time point: blood from clinic visit 5 months post-surgery; TSC patient then seizure free. Pre-surgery treatment included at least one anti-epileptic drug. TCRdb's copy holds only in-frame clones and misses some; the assay was immunoSEQ multiplex PCR. Of about 340,000 clones listed, over 90% are singletons. This chain uses TRBV2 with TRBJ1-3; 8 bases line up with TRBD1. The specimen was peripheral blood, collected more than 4 months after surgery. The clonotype originates from a boy under three years old with tuberous sclerosis and intractable seizures. CDR3 sequence reads: CASWFTARQGGNTIYF. CDR3 in DNA: TGTGCCAGCTGGTTCACCGCCCGACAGGGGGGAAACACCATATATTTT. The variable domain in full, with the rest retrieved from reference TRBV2 and TRBJ1-3, is EPEVTQTPSHQVTQMGQEVILRCVPISNHLYFYWYRQILGQKVEFLVSFYNNEISEKSEIFDDQFSVERPDGSNFTLKIRSTKLEDSAMYFCASWFTARQGGNTIYFGEGSWLTVV.